Listed below are T cell receptor beta chains from one sample, sequenced in a study of molecular identifiers for immune sequencing clone quantification. Each CDR3 protein gets one entry after TCRdb re-called the PCR reads with MiXCR. The table shows 45,000 to 55,000 distinct CDR3 sequences, with roughly 38% occurring only once. Sequenced sample: naive CD8+ T cells from blood, with Jurkat cell RNA spiked in. The receptors shown here come from a human donor in good health. Some libraries in this study had Jurkat cell RNA spiked in. The CDR3 runs from the conserved cysteine through the conserved F or W. The D gene is left open where the match is weak. Clone size is not always given. Where it is, it says once, few, many or a class for expanded clones.

clone_size: -; v_call: TRBV12-3/TRBV12-4; j_call: TRBJ2-7; d_call: TRBD2; cdr3_nt: TGTGCCAGCAGTTTCGCGGGGGTGCAGTACTTC; cdr3_aa: CASSFAGVQYF
clone_size: -; v_call: TRBV27; j_call: TRBJ2-7; d_call: -; cdr3_nt: TGTGCCAGCAGTTCCCTCGCGGACAGAGTAGTCGAGCAGTACTTC; cdr3_aa: CASSSLADRVVEQYF
clone_size: many; v_call: TRBV28; j_call: TRBJ2-7; d_call: -; cdr3_nt: TGTGCCGCGACGGGCCCCTCCTACGAGCAGTACTTC; cdr3_aa: CAATGPSYEQYF
clone_size: -; v_call: TRBV28; j_call: TRBJ2-3; d_call: -; cdr3_nt: TGTGCCAGCAGTCTCGACCGAAACACAGATACGCAGTATTTT; cdr3_aa: CASSLDRNTDTQYF
clone_size: few; v_call: TRBV4-1; j_call: TRBJ2-1; d_call: TRBD1; cdr3_nt: TGCGCCAGCAGGTACACCGGGACAGGGGACGGGGATGAGCAGTTCTTC; cdr3_aa: CASRYTGTGDGDEQFF
clone_size: once; v_call: TRBV7-2; j_call: TRBJ1-5; d_call: -; cdr3_nt: TGTGCCAGCAGCCTCGACAGGCATAGCAATCAGTCCCAGCATTTT; cdr3_aa: CASSLDRHSNQSQHF
clone_size: -; v_call: TRBV9; j_call: TRBJ2-5; d_call: -; cdr3_nt: TGTGCCAGCAGCGCATCTATGGCCCAAGAGACCCAGTGCTTC; cdr3_aa: CASSASMAQETQCF
clone_size: many; v_call: TRBV7-9; j_call: TRBJ2-7; d_call: -; cdr3_nt: TGTGCCAGCAGCACCAGCGCTCTCCACTACGAGCAGTACTTC; cdr3_aa: CASSTSALHYEQYF
clone_size: many; v_call: TRBV29-1; j_call: TRBJ2-7; d_call: TRBD2; cdr3_nt: TGCAGCGTTGTTAGCGGGATGTACGAGCAGTACTTC; cdr3_aa: CSVVSGMYEQYF
clone_size: many; v_call: TRBV27; j_call: TRBJ2-3; d_call: -; cdr3_nt: TGTGCCAGCAGTTTATCGCTCCGGAAGATACATCCAGATACGCAGTATTTT; cdr3_aa: CASSLSLRKIHPDTQYF
clone_size: -; v_call: TRBV6-1; j_call: TRBJ2-3; d_call: -; cdr3_nt: TGTGCCAGCAGGGACTTATCGGATACGCAGTATTTT; cdr3_aa: CASRDLSDTQYF
clone_size: many; v_call: TRBV9; j_call: TRBJ2-5; d_call: -; cdr3_nt: TGTGCCAGCACCCGCTGGGAGGCGCGCGGGACCCAGTACTTC; cdr3_aa: CASTRWEARGTQYF
clone_size: -; v_call: TRBV20-1; j_call: TRBJ1-6; d_call: -; cdr3_nt: TGCAGTGCCCTAGGGCGGGGGAATTCACCCCGCCACTTT; cdr3_aa: CSALGRGNSPRHF
clone_size: -; v_call: TRBV19; j_call: TRBJ2-7; d_call: -; cdr3_nt: TGTGCCAGTAGTATAGCAGACGAGCAGTACTTC; cdr3_aa: CASSIADEQYF
clone_size: -; v_call: TRBV28; j_call: TRBJ2-1; d_call: -; cdr3_nt: TGTGCCAGCACCCCGGGCCACATGAGCTCCTACAATGAGCAGTTCTTC; cdr3_aa: CASTPGHMSSYNEQFF
clone_size: few; v_call: TRBV7-9; j_call: TRBJ1-1; d_call: TRBD1; cdr3_nt: TGTGCCAGCAGCTCCCGGGACAGAGGACCTGAAGCTTTCTTT; cdr3_aa: CASSSRDRGPEAFF
clone_size: few; v_call: TRBV10-3; j_call: TRBJ1-1; d_call: -; cdr3_nt: TGTGCCATCAGTCGACAGAAGTTGGGGGACACTGAAGCTTTCTTT; cdr3_aa: CAISRQKLGDTEAFF
clone_size: few; v_call: TRBV11-2; j_call: TRBJ2-5; d_call: TRBD2; cdr3_nt: TGTGCCAGCAGCTTATCCCCTAGCGGGAGGGCGGGGCAAGAGACCCAGTACTTC; cdr3_aa: CASSLSPSGRAGQETQYF
clone_size: medium-sized; v_call: TRBV29-1; j_call: TRBJ2-7; d_call: -; cdr3_nt: TGCAGCGTTGTTGCGGGACGGGGTTACGAGCAGTACTTC; cdr3_aa: CSVVAGRGYEQYF
clone_size: few; v_call: TRBV6-6; j_call: TRBJ1-5; d_call: -; cdr3_nt: TGTGCCAGCAGTCACGGGGGGGGGCGTTACAATCAGCCCCAGCATTTT; cdr3_aa: CASSHGGGRYNQPQHF
clone_size: -; v_call: TRBV13; j_call: TRBJ1-1; d_call: TRBD1; cdr3_nt: TGTGCCAGCAGCTCGACCGGGACAGGGGCCCCTGAAGCTTTCTTT; cdr3_aa: CASSSTGTGAPEAFF
clone_size: many; v_call: TRBV4-1; j_call: TRBJ2-7; d_call: TRBD1; cdr3_nt: TGCGCCAGCAGCCATTCGACAGGGGGTGACGAGCAGTACTTC; cdr3_aa: CASSHSTGGDEQYF
clone_size: many; v_call: TRBV6-2/TRBV6-3; j_call: TRBJ2-7; d_call: -; cdr3_nt: TGTGCCAGCACCAGTACCGGCAGGGAGCAGTACTTC; cdr3_aa: CASTSTGREQYF
clone_size: many; v_call: TRBV2; j_call: TRBJ1-1; d_call: -; cdr3_nt: TGTGCCAGCAGTGATATGGGGAACACTGAAGCTTTCTTT; cdr3_aa: CASSDMGNTEAFF
clone_size: -; v_call: TRBV6-5; j_call: TRBJ1-2; d_call: -; cdr3_nt: TGTGCCAGCAGTTACAAGGGAACCTATGGCTACACCTTC; cdr3_aa: CASSYKGTYGYTF
clone_size: few; v_call: TRBV2; j_call: TRBJ1-2; d_call: -; cdr3_nt: TGTGCCAGGGGTGGAGGGCTTGGCTACACCTTC; cdr3_aa: CARGGGLGYTF
clone_size: many; v_call: TRBV20-1; j_call: TRBJ1-5; d_call: -; cdr3_nt: TGCAGTGCTAGAGAACAGTATAGCAATCAGCCCCAGCATTTT; cdr3_aa: CSAREQYSNQPQHF
clone_size: -; v_call: TRBV19; j_call: TRBJ1-2; d_call: -; cdr3_nt: TGTGCCAGTAGTATGGTCAGGGCGGCTGGCTACACCTTC; cdr3_aa: CASSMVRAAGYTF
clone_size: few; v_call: TRBV27; j_call: TRBJ2-3; d_call: -; cdr3_nt: TGTGCCAGCAGCCTTGCTACAAAGACAAGGCTCGTTTCCACAGATACGCAGTATTTT; cdr3_aa: CASSLATKTRLVSTDTQYF
clone_size: many; v_call: TRBV10-3; j_call: TRBJ2-7; d_call: -; cdr3_nt: TGTGCCATCCAGCCCGACGTTGCCTACGAGCAGTACTTC; cdr3_aa: CAIQPDVAYEQYF
clone_size: many; v_call: TRBV20-1; j_call: TRBJ1-1; d_call: -; cdr3_nt: TGCAGTGCTATTAGGGGGTTGGTGAACACTGAAGCTTTCTTT; cdr3_aa: CSAIRGLVNTEAFF
clone_size: many; v_call: TRBV28; j_call: TRBJ2-4; d_call: -; cdr3_nt: TGTGCCAGCAGTTCTCCGGGAGATAAAAACATTCAGTACTTC; cdr3_aa: CASSSPGDKNIQYF
clone_size: -; v_call: TRBV4-3; j_call: TRBJ2-1; d_call: TRBD2; cdr3_nt: TGCGCCAGCAGCCAAGATTTGGCTAGCGGATACAATGAGCAGTTCTTC; cdr3_aa: CASSQDLASGYNEQFF
clone_size: -; v_call: TRBV5-6; j_call: TRBJ2-7; d_call: TRBD2; cdr3_nt: TGTGCCAGCAGCTCCGGACTAGCAGGTTTTGACTTC; cdr3_aa: CASSSGLAGFDF
clone_size: -; v_call: TRBV19; j_call: TRBJ2-2; d_call: -; cdr3_nt: TGTGCCAGTAGTATATGGCTGTCGATGACCGGGAAGCTGTTTTTT; cdr3_aa: CASSIWLSMTGKLFF
clone_size: many; v_call: TRBV9; j_call: TRBJ2-3; d_call: -; cdr3_nt: TGTGCCAGCAGCGGGGACAACACAGATACGCAGTATTTT; cdr3_aa: CASSGDNTDTQYF